The sequence of this T cell receptor beta chain was determined in a study of blood T cell repertoires in COVID-19. Overall study context: PBMCs, B-cell-depleted T cells, or T cells were the source of the cDNA or gDNA that made up the material.

This clone showed up just once. The sample holds other DNA sequences that translate to the same CDR3. The germline V gene has CDR1 SGHDT and CDR2 YYEEEE. V was clipped by 1 base and J by 0 bases, with 4 bases between them. The CDR3 is 13 residues long. As processed by the authors: Counts of nucleated cells, estimated from reference gene primer amplification, were obtained. Repertoires were generated with immunoSEQ multiplex PCR, while TCRdb's copy carries only in-frame clones and drops some. That table supplies the V and J calls and clone size; D and trimming were determined from the DNA. The profile covers about 160,000 clones, with more than 85% appearing a single time and just under 2% taken by the ten largest.

Sequencing was carried out using peripheral blood. The chain has TRBV5-6 and TRBJ1-1; unclear D gene. The clonotype originates from a woman in her sixties with COVID-19, enrolled during active disease. For the CDR3, the DNA is TGTGCCAGCAGCTTGACACTGAACACTGAAGCTTTCTTT. The encoded protein is CASSLTLNTEAFF. The full variable domain, completed using reference TRBV5-6 and TRBJ1-1, is DAGVTQSPTHLIKTRGQQVTLRCSPKSGHDTVSWYQQALGQGPQFIFQYYEEEERQRGNFPDRFSGHQFPNYSSELNVNALLLGDSALYLCASSLTLNTEAFFGQGTRLTVV.